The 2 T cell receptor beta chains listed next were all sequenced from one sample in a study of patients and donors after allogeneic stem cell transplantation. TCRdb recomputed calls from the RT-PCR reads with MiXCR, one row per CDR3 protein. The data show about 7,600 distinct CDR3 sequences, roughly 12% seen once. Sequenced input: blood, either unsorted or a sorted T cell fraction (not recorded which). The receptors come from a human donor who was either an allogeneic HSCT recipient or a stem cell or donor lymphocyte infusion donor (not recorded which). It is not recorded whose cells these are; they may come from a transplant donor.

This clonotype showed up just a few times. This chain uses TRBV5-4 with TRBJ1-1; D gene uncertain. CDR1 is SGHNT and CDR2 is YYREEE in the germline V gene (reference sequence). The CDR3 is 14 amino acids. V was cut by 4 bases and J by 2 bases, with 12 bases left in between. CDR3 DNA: TGTGCCAGCAGCCGACGTGGCAGTAACACTGAAGCTTTCTTT. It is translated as CASSRRGSNTEAFF. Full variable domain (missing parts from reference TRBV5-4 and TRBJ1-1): ETGVTQSPTHLIKTRGQQVTLRCSSQSGHNTVSWYQQALGQGPQFIFQYYREEENGRGNFPPRFSGLQFPNYSSELNVNALELDDSALYLCASSRRGSNTEAFFGQGTRLTVV.

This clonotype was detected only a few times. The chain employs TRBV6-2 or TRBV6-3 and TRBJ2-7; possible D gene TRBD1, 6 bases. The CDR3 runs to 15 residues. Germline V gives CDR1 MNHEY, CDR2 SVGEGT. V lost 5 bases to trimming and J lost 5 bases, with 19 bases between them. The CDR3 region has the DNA TGTGCCAGCAGTCGAAACACTTACAGGGCCCACGAGCAGTACTTC. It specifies CASSRNTYRAHEQYF.